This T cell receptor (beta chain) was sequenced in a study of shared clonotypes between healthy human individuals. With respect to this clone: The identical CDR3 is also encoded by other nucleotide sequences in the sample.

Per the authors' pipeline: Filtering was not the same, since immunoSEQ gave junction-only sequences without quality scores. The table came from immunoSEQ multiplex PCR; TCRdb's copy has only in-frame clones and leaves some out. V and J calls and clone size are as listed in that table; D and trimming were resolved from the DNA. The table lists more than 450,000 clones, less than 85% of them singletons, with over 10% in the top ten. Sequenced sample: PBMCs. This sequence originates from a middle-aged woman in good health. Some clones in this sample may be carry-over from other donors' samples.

CDR3 nucleotides: TGTGCCAGCAGCCTTACAGGGAGCAATCAGCCCCAGCATTTT. It codes for CASSLTGSNQPQHF. The chain has TRBV7-9 and TRBJ1-5; perhaps TRBD1 as D (6 bases). Between the trimmed V and J ends, which lost 5 bases and 1 base, there was a span of 9 bases. CDR3 length: 14 residues. Germline loops: CDR1 SEHNR, CDR2 FQNEAQ (reference sequence).